Below are 8 T cell receptor beta chains sequenced from a single sample in a study of CD8+CD57+ T cells in acquired aplastic anemia (dated by TCRdb to between 2018 and 2020). Sequencing instrument: Illumina HiSeq 2000. Profiling of TCR beta VDJ combinations and CDR3 sequences used genomic DNA as the template. The public sequencing data were trimmed at Q25 with fastp and processed into clonotypes with MiXCR by TCRdb, which kept only in-frame beta chains. Duplicate CDR3 protein sequences are folded into a single record with the most common DNA and genes. The sample table shows approximately 200,000 distinct CDR3 sequences, and 64% are seen once. Of the sample, roughly 46% is held by the ten largest clones. Sequencing was performed on sorted CD4+, CD8+, or CD8+CD57+ T cells (not recorded which) from PBMCs. These receptors were taken from a human donor with severe aplastic anemia or a healthy control (not recorded which).

This CDR3 reads CATSRDLGVLDTQYF. DNA of the CDR3: TGTGCCACCAGCAGAGATTTGGGGGTTCTAGATACGCAGTATTTT. The chain carries TRBV15 and TRBJ2-3; the D call may be TRBD1 or TRBD2 (5 bases each). Germline CDR1 is LNHNV and CDR2 is YYDKDF (reference sequence). The CDR3 runs 15 residues. Trimming left V 0 bases short and J 5 bases short, with 12 bases between. The full variable domain, with the rest looked up from reference TRBV15 and TRBJ2-3, is DAMVIQNPRYQVTQFGKPVTLSCSQTLNHNVMYWYQQKSSQAPKLLFHYYDKDFNNEADTPDNFQSRRPNTSFCFLDIRSPGLGDTAMYLCATSRDLGVLDTQYFGPGTRLTVL.

As regards this clonotype: A read error may account for a junction end that differs from germline. The rearrangement links TRBV12-3 or TRBV12-4 to TRBJ2-5; 7 bases match TRBD2. CDR3 length equals 14 residues. CDR3 sequence: CVSSSGGTGETQYF. CDR3 DNA sequence: TGTGTCAGCAGTTCGGGGGGAACGGGAGAGACCCAGTACTTC.

To note about this clonotype: Being one base from a much bigger clone, this may be a read error. The V and J genes are TRBV20-1 and TRBJ1-2; TRBD1 matches at 7 bases. The CDR3 sequence is 10 residues long. Looked up from germline, CDR1 is DFQATT and CDR2 is SNEGSKA (reference sequence). The CDR3 protein is CSAKPETGFF. CDR3 nucleotides: TGCAGTGCTAAACCTGAGACAGGGTTTTTC.

This clonotype occurred many times. The chain has TRBV9 and TRBJ1-4, with D unclear. Germline V lookup: CDR1 SGDLS, CDR2 YYNGEE. The germline V and J ends were trimmed by 4 bases and 10 bases, with 14 bases remaining between them. The CDR3 totals 13 residues. CDR3 protein: CASSPDGLRKLFF. CDR3 in DNA: TGTGCCAGCAGCCCAGACGGATTGAGAAAACTGTTTTTT.

The rearrangement uses TRBV3-1 and TRBJ2-7, with 9 bases identical to TRBD2. Per germline, CDR1 LGHDT and CDR2 YNNKEL (reference sequence). The CDR3 is 14 residues long. V was pared by 4 bases and J by 3 bases, with 4 bases of the junction left unmatched. The CDR3 nucleotides are TGTGCCAGCAGCCCCGGGACTAGCTACTACGAGCAGTACTTC. Translation gives CASSPGTSYYEQYF.

The chain joins TRBV5-4 to TRBJ1-6; D may be TRBD1 (6 bases). Trimming removed 0 bases from V and 0 bases from J, with 7 bases in between. This CDR3 comprises 16 residues. Germline V gene lookup returns CDR1 SGHNT and CDR2 YYREEE (reference sequence). CDR3 loop: CASSLEDSSYNSPLHF. As DNA, the CDR3 is TGTGCCAGCAGCTTGGAGGACAGCTCCTATAATTCACCCCTCCACTTT.

A remark on this clonotype: A much larger clone is a single base away; this may be a read error. The CDR3 sequence: CASSPLPGYERYF. In nucleotides, the CDR3 is TGTGCCAGCAGCCCCTTGCCCGGCTACGAGCGGTACTTC. The rearrangement uses TRBV9 and TRBJ2-7, with D unclear. Germline V gene data show CDR1 as SGDLS and CDR2 as YYNGEE. This CDR3 has 13 residues.

CDR3 amino acids: CASSVRLAGVDDTQYF. In DNA, the CDR3 is TGTGCCAGCAGCGTTCGACTAGCGGGGGTTGATGATACGCAGTATTTT. The chain carries TRBV9 and TRBJ2-3; 12 bases fit TRBD2. The CDR3 sequence is 16 residues long. Germline trimming cut 2 bases from V and 6 bases from J; bases unmatched to any gene: 7. Germline lookup yields CDR1 SGDLS and CDR2 YYNGEE.